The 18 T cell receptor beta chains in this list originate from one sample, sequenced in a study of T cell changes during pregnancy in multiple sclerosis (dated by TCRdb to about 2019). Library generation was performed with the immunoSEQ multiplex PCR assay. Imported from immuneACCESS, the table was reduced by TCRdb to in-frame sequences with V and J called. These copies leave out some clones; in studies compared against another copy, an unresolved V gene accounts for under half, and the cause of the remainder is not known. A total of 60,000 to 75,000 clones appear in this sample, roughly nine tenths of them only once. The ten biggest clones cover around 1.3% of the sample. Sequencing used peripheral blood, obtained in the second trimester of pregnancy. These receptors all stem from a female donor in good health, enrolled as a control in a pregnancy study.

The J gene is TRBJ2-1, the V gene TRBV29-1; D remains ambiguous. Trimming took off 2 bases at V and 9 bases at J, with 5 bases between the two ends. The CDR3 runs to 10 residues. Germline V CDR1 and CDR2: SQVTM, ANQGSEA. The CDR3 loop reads CSVESGEQFF. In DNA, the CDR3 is TGCAGCGTTGAATCGGGTGAGCAGTTCTTC.

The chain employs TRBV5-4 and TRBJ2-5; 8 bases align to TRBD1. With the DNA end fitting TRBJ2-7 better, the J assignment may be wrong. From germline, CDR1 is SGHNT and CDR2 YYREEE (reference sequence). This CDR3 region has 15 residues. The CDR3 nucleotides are TGTGCCAGCAGCTTGGGACAGGGGAGCTCCTACGAGCAGTACTTC. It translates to CASSLGQGSSYEQYF.

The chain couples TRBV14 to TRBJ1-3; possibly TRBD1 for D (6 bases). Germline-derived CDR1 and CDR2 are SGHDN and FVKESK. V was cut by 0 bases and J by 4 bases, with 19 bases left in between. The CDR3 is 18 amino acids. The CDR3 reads CASSQDWAGASSGNTIYF. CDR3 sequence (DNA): TGTGCCAGCAGCCAAGACTGGGCAGGGGCGAGCTCCGGAAACACCATATATTTT.

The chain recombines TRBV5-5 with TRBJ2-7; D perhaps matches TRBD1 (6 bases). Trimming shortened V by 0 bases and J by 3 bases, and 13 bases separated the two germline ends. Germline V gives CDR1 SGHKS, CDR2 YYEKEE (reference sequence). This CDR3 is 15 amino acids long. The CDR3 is CASSLVPGHIYEQYF. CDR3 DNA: TGTGCCAGCAGCTTGGTTCCGGGACACATCTACGAGCAGTACTTC.

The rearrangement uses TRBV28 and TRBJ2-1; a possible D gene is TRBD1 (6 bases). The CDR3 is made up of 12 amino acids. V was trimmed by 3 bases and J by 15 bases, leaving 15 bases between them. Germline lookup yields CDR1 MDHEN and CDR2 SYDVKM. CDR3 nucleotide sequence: TGTGCCAGCAGTTTTATAGGGACACCCGCGTTCTTC. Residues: CASSFIGTPAFF.

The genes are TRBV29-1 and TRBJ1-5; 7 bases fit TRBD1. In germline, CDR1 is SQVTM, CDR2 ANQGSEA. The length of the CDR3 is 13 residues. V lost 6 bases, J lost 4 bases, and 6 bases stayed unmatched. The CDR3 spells CSVKTGRNQPQHF. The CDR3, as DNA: TGCAGCGTAAAGACAGGGAGGAATCAGCCCCAGCATTTT.

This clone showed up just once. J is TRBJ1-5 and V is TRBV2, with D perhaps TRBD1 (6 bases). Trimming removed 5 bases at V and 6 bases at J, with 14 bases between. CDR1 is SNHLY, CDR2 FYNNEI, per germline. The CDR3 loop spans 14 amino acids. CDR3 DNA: TGTGCCAGCAGTTTTACAGGGTTGGGTCAGCCCCAGCATTTT. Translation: CASSFTGLGQPQHF.

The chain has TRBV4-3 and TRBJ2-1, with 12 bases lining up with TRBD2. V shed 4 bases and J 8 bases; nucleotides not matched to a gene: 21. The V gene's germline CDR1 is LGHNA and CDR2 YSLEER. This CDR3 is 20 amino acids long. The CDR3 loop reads CASSPGLAGDLRAFGDEQFF. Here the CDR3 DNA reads TGCGCCAGCAGCCCGGGACTAGCGGGTGACCTGCGAGCTTTTGGCGATGAGCAGTTCTTC.

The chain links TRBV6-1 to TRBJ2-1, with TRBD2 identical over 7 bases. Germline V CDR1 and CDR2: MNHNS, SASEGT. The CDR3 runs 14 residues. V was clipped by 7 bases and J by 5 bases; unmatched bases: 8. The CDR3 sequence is CASMLWSGNNEQFF. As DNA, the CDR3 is TGTGCCAGCATGCTTTGGAGCGGGAACAATGAGCAGTTCTTC.

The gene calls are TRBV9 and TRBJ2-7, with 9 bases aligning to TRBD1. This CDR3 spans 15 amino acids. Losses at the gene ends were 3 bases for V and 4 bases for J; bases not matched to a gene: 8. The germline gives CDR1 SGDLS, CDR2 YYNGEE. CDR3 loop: CASSASGTGTYEQYF. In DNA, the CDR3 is TGTGCCAGCAGCGCCTCCGGGACAGGGACGTACGAGCAGTACTTC.

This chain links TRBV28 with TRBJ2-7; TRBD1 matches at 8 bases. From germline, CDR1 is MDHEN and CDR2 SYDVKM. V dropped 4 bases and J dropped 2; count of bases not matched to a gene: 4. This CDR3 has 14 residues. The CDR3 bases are TGTGCCAGCAGTTCCGGGACAGGAACCTACGAGCAGTACTTC. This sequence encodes CASSSGTGTYEQYF. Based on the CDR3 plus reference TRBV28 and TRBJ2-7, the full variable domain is DVKVTQSSRYLVKRTGEKVFLECVQDMDHENMFWYRQDPGLGLRLIYFSYDVKMKEKGDIPEGYSVSREKKERFSLILESASTNQTSMYLCASSSGTGTYEQYFGPGTRLTVT.

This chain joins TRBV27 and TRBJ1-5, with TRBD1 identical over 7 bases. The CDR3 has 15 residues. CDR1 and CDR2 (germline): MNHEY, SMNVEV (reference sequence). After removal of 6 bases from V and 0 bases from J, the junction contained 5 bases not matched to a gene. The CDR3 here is CASSQGGYSNQPQHF. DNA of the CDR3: TGTGCCAGCAGCCAGGGGGGATATAGCAATCAGCCCCAGCATTTT.

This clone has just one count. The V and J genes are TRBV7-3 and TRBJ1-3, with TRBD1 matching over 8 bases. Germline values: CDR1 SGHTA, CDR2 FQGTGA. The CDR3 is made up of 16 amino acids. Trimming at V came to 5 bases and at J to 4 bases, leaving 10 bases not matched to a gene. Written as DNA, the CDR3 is TGTGCCAGCAGCCCCTACCCGCAGGGGGCAGGAAACACCATATATTTT. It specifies CASSPYPQGAGNTIYF.

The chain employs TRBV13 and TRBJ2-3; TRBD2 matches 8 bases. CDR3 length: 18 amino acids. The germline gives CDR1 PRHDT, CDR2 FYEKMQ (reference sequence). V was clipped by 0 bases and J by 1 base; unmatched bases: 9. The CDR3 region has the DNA TGTGCCAGCAGCTTAGGCCCCGGGGGGGCCACGGGCACAGATACGCAGTATTTT. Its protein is CASSLGPGGATGTDTQYF.

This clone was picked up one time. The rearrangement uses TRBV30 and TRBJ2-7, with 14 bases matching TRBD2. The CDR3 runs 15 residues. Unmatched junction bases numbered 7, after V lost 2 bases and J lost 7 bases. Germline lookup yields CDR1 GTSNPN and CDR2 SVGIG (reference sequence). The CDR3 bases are TGTGCCTGGAGTTCTCGGACTAGCGGGAGGTGGGAGCAGTACTTC. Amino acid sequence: CAWSSRTSGRWEQYF.

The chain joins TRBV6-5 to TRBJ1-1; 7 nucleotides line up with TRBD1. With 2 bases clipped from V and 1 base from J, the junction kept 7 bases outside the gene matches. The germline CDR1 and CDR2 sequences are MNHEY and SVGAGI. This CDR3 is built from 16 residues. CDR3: CASSYPFRDRNTEAFF. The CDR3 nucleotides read TGTGCCAGCAGTTACCCATTCCGGGACAGGAACACTGAAGCTTTCTTT.

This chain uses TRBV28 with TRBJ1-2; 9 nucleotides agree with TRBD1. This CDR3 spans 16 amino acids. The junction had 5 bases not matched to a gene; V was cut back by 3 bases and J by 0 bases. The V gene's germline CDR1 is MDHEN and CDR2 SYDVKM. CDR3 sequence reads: CASSFDRGRPNYGYTF. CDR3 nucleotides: TGTGCCAGCAGTTTCGACAGGGGGAGACCTAACTATGGCTACACCTTC.

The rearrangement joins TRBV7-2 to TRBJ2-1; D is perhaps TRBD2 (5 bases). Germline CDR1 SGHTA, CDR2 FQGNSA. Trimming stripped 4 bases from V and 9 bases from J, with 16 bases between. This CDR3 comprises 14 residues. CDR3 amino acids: CASSSTLDLGEQFF. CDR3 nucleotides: TGTGCCAGCAGCTCAACACTAGATTTGGGTGAGCAGTTCTTC.